This TCR beta chain was captured in a study of blood T cells in healthy people across ages. CDR1 is KGHDR and CDR2 is SFDVKD in the germline V gene. This CDR3 has 13 amino acids. Trimming removed 4 bases from V and 4 bases from J, with 8 bases in between. Next came a second PCR, run for roughly 6 to 11 cycles, which used a sample-barcoded 5' primer along with a J-beta primer mix. TCRdb called the 5' RACE reads again in MiXCR, with one record for every CDR3 protein. The repertoire includes about 1.4 million distinct CDR3 sequences, around 55% of them detected once, and about 6.7% sits in the top ten. Sample: blood. This TCR was sampled from a man between 18 and 29 years old in good health. The chain carries TRBV24-1 and TRBJ2-3; D uncertain. The CDR3: CATSDGRADTQYF. Written as DNA, the CDR3 is TGTGCCACCAGTGACGGACGGGCAGATACGCAGTATTTT.